This TCR beta chain originates from a study of T cell clonality in common variable immunodeficiency. This clone showed up many times. The read ends 3 residues before the CDR3 terminus; that terminus is restored from the germline J gene. Produced via immunoSEQ multiplex PCR; TCRdb's table is partial and in-frame only. Listed here are tens of thousands of clones without any singletons, the top ten holding about 0.8%. Germline CDR1 SGHTA, CDR2 FQGTGA. With V trimmed by 1 base and J by 3 bases, 6 bases remained unmatched. The CDR3 consists of 17 residues. The sample taken for sequencing was peripheral blood mononuclear cells. The sequence derives from a person between 18 and 75 years old in good health. The gene calls are TRBV7-3 and TRBJ2-2; 9 bases align to TRBD1. CDR3 DNA, as far as it was read: TGTGCCAGCAGCTTAAAGAGACAGGGGGGAGACACCGGGGAG. Amino acids: CASSLKRQGGDTGE. The whole CDR3 sequence is CASSLKRQGGDTGELFF.